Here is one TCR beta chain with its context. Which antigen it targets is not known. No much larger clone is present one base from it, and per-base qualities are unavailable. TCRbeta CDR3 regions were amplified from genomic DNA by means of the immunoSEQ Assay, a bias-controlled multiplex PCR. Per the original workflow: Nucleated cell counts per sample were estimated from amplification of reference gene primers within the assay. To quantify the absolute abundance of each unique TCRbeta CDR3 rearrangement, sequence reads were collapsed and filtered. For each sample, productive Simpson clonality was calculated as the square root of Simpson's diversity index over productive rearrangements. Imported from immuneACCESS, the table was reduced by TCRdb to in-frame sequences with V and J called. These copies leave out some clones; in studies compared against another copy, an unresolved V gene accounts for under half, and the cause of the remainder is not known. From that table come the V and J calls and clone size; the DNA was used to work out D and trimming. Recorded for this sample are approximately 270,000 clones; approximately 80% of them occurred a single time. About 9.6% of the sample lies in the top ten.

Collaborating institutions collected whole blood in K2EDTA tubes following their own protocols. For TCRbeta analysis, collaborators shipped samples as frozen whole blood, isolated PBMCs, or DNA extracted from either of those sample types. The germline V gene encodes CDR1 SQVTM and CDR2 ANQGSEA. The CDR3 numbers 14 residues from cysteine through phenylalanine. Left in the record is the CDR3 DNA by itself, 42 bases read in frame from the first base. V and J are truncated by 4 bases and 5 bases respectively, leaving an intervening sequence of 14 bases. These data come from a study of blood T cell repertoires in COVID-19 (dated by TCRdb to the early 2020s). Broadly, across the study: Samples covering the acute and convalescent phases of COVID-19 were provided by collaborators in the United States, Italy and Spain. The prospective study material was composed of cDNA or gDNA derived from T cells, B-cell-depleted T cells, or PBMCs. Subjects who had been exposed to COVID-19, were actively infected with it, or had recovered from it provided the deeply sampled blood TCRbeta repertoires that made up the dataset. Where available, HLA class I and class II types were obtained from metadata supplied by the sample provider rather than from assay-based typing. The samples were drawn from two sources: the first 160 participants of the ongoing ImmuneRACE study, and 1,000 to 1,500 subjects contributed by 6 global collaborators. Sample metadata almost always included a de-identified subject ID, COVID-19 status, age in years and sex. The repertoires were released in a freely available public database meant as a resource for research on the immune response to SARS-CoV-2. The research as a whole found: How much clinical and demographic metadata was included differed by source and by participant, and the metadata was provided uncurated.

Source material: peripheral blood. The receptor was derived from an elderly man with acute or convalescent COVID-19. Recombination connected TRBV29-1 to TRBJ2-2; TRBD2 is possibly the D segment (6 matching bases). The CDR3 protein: CSVASGVLTGELFF. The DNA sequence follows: TGCAGCGTTGCGTCGGGGGTTCTGACCGGGGAGCTGTTTTTT.